Listed below are T cell receptor beta chains from one sample, sequenced in a study of T cells after posttransplantation cyclophosphamide. Repertoires were generated with immunoSEQ multiplex PCR, while TCRdb's copy carries only in-frame clones and drops some. The sample includes tens of thousands of clones, roughly 93% of them seen just once. Specimen: PBMCs. Source of these receptors: a woman aged 25 to 39 in good health and a related stem cell transplant donor. CDR3s include the opening cysteine and the closing phenylalanine or tryptophan. D genes are given only for firm matches. Part of the rows lack a size; the others show once, few, many or a class for expanded clones.

d_call j_call clone_size v_call cdr3_nt cdr3_aa
NA TRBJ1-4 NA TRBV21-1 TGTGCCAGCAGCCCGGGACAGGGGGTATATAATGAAAAACTGTTTTTT CASSPGQGVYNEKLFF
NA TRBJ1-2 NA TRBV4-3 TGCGCCAGCAGGTCCCTAGTCAATAACTATGGCTACACCTTC CASRSLVNNYGYTF
NA TRBJ1-1 few TRBV28 TGTGCCAGCAGTCGACAGTGGAGGGGCACTGAAGCTTTCTTT CASSRQWRGTEAFF
NA TRBJ1-6 NA TRBV2 TGTGCCAGCAGTGAGTCAGACTATAATTCACCCCTCCACTTT CASSESDYNSPLHF
NA TRBJ2-7 once TRBV7-6 TGTGCCAGCAGCTTAGGGATTTCCTACGAGCAGTACTTC CASSLGISYEQYF
TRBD1 TRBJ2-7 NA TRBV7-2 TGTGCCAGCAGCCCCAGACAGGGGGCGATTTACGAGCAGTACTTC CASSPRQGAIYEQYF
NA TRBJ2-3 NA TRBV18 TGTGCCAGTTTAAGACAGAGCACAGATACGCAGTATTTT CASLRQSTDTQYF
TRBD1 TRBJ2-7 once TRBV19 TGTGCCAGTAGTCTAACCGGGACAGGAACCTACGAGCAGTACTTC CASSLTGTGTYEQYF
NA TRBJ1-2 NA TRBV11-2 TGTGCCAGCAGCCACGGTCCGGGAATGCGAATTGGCTACACCTTC CASSHGPGMRIGYTF
NA TRBJ1-1 NA TRBV2 TGTGCCAGCAGGCCGCTTTTGAACACTGAAGCTTTCTTT CASRPLLNTEAFF
TRBD2 TRBJ2-1 NA TRBV19 TGTGCCAGTAGTATCCCTCGGCCTAGCGGGGGGGATGAGCAGTTCTTC CASSIPRPSGGDEQFF
TRBD2 TRBJ2-1 NA TRBV7-7 TGTGCCAGCAGCCTCGGGACTAGCGGATACAATGAGCAGTTCTTC CASSLGTSGYNEQFF
NA TRBJ2-3 many TRBV5-1 TGCGCCAGCAGCTTGCTACAGGTCACAGATACGCAGTATTTT CASSLLQVTDTQYF
NA TRBJ2-3 NA TRBV11-2 TGTGCCAGCAGCGAGAGAGGAGATACGCAGTATTTT CASSERGDTQYF
NA TRBJ1-1 NA TRBV18 TGTGCCAGCTCACCACCCGGACGGGCTATCCTTCAAAGTAGCTCTGAAGCTTTCTTT CASSPPGRAILQSSSEAFF
NA TRBJ2-3 NA TRBV2 TGTGCCAGCAGTGAAGAGGTTTTTAGCACAGATACGCAGTATTTT CASSEEVFSTDTQYF
NA TRBJ2-3 NA TRBV7-2 TGTGCCAGCAGCTTAATAGACTACACAGATACGCAGTATTTT CASSLIDYTDTQYF
NA TRBJ1-1 NA TRBV11-3 TGTGCCAGCAGCCCGGACAGCATGAACACTGAAGCTTTCTTT CASSPDSMNTEAFF
NA TRBJ1-2 once TRBV6-1 TGTGCCAGCAGTGAAGATCCGGGCGGTTGGGGCTACACCTTC CASSEDPGGWGYTF
NA TRBJ2-7 NA TRBV5-6 TGTGCCAGCAGCTTAGAAGGAGACTACGAGCAGTACTTC CASSLEGDYEQYF
NA TRBJ2-2 NA TRBV2 TGTGCCAGCAGCGGGACACTCGCGAACACCGGGGAGCTGTTTTTT CASSGTLANTGELFF
TRBD1 TRBJ1-4 NA TRBV29-1 TGCAGCGTAGGACCGGGACAGTGGAATGAAAAACTGTTTTTT CSVGPGQWNEKLFF
TRBD1 TRBJ1-1 NA TRBV18 TGTGCCAGCTCACCGGGGACAGGGAGTATTGTGGGAGCTTTCTTT CASSPGTGSIVGAFF
NA TRBJ2-1 NA TRBV6-1 TGTGCCAGCAGTGAAGCGGGACCCTACAATGAGCAGTTCTTC CASSEAGPYNEQFF
NA TRBJ1-1 NA TRBV5-1 TGCGCCAGCAGCACCACAACCATGAACACTGAAGCTTTCTTT CASSTTTMNTEAFF
TRBD1 TRBJ1-6 NA TRBV6-1 TGTGCCAGAAGTAGGGACAGGGATTCACCCCTCCACTTT CARSRDRDSPLHF
NA TRBJ1-5 NA TRBV19 TGTGCCAGTAGGTTTACAGGTGCGAATCAGCCCCAGCATTTT CASRFTGANQPQHF
NA TRBJ2-1 NA TRBV7-9 TGTGCCAGCAGCTTAACGAGGGGGTGGTCCTACAATGAGCAGTTCTTC CASSLTRGWSYNEQFF
NA TRBJ1-6 NA TRBV4-2 TGTGCCAGCAGCCCGCAAATGGGGGCAGGGTATAATTCACCCCTCCACTTT CASSPQMGAGYNSPLHF